Following are 20 T cell receptor beta chains from one sample sequenced in a study of Ad26.COV2.S vaccination and SARS-CoV-2 variants. Measured with immunoSEQ multiplex PCR; TCRdb has only the in-frame clones, and not every one. The sample carries around 320,000 clones, more than 70% recorded once. Treatment meaning: some 20 received Ad26.COV2.S at low or high dose, single or two shots; 5 received placebo; per-sample allocation not given. Following the first vaccine or placebo injection, samples were taken on day 63. Sequencing was performed on peripheral blood, taken in a trial of Ad26.COV2.S vaccine versus placebo. All receptors come from a person aged 18-65 years who received the Ad26.COV2.S COVID-19 vaccine or a placebo.

This clone has a single count. This sequence joins TRBV7-9 and TRBJ2-5; D gene unclear. Trimming pared 1 base from V and 6 bases from J, leaving 0 bases between. The germline CDR1 and CDR2 sequences are SEHNR and FQNEAQ (reference sequence). CDR3 length: 10 residues. The CDR3 DNA reads TGTGCCAGCAGCTTAGAGACCCAGTACTTC. It specifies CASSLETQYF.

The chain employs TRBV9 and TRBJ1-2; D gene unclear. CDR3 size: 15 residues. Germline CDR1 is SGDLS and CDR2 is YYNGEE. Trimming pared 1 base from V and 0 bases from J, leaving 10 bases between. This CDR3 reads CASSVLGIPNYGYTF. The CDR3 nucleotides are TGTGCCAGCAGCGTACTCGGAATCCCTAACTATGGCTACACCTTC.

This chain links TRBV3-1 (or the pseudogene TRBV3-2) with TRBJ2-7; 7 bases match TRBD2. J gave up 7 bases and V 4 bases, and 13 bases lay outside the gene matches. Germline lookup yields CDR1 LGHDT and CDR2 YNNKEL (reference sequence). This CDR3 is 15 amino acids long. The CDR3 is CASSRTGGVSGEQYF. The CDR3 DNA sequence: TGTGCCAGCAGCCGAACTGGGGGGGTCTCCGGGGAGCAGTACTTC.

This clone is judged medium-sized. The chain is built from TRBV3-1 (or the pseudogene TRBV3-2) and TRBJ2-7, with TRBD1 as a possible D gene (6 bases). Per the germline V gene, CDR1 is LGHDT and CDR2 is YNNKEL (reference sequence). V was pared by 4 bases and J by 2 bases, with 12 bases between. This CDR3 has 14 residues. The CDR3 region is CASSLVGGTYEQYF. The CDR3 DNA reads as TGTGCCAGCAGCCTTGTAGGGGGTACCTACGAGCAGTACTTC.

This clone was seen just once. V usage is TRBV2 and J usage is TRBJ1-1; unclear D gene. With 8 bases removed from V and 3 bases from J, the gap between germline ends came to 13 bases. The CDR3 spans 13 residues. Germline-derived CDR1 and CDR2 are SNHLY and FYNNEI. This CDR3 is CASQAGTYTEAFF. The CDR3 coding sequence is TGTGCCAGCCAAGCCGGTACCTACACTGAAGCTTTCTTT.

A single count supports this clone. The V call is TRBV5-6, the J call TRBJ2-1, with a possible D match to TRBD2 (7 bases). The germline CDR1 and CDR2 sequences are SGHDT and YYEEEE. The V end lost 9 bases, the J end lost 0 bases, and 16 bases lay between the germline ends. This CDR3 comprises 15 residues. The CDR3 bases are TGTGCCACCAGGGGTAGGGGGGGCTCCTACAATGAGCAGTTCTTC. It translates to CATRGRGGSYNEQFF.

V and J are TRBV19 and TRBJ1-2; 9 bases are a match to TRBD1. The junction had 8 bases not matched to a gene; V was cut back by 4 bases and J by 5 bases. The CDR3 spans 15 residues. Germline loops: CDR1 LNHDA, CDR2 SQIVND (reference sequence). CDR3 nucleotides: TGTGCCAGTAGTAAACCTGCGGACAGGGGTTATGGCTACACCTTC. Residues: CASSKPADRGYGYTF.

The chain combines TRBV15 with TRBJ2-5; no reliable D call. The germline V and J ends were trimmed by 1 base and 4 bases, with 10 bases remaining between them. The CDR3 length is 14 residues. CDR1 is LNHNV, CDR2 YYDKDF, per germline (reference sequence). CDR3 DNA sequence: TGTGCCACCAGCAGAGTCCAAATTGGAGAGACCCAGTACTTC. It specifies CATSRVQIGETQYF. Drawing the rest from reference TRBV15 and TRBJ2-5, the complete variable domain is DAMVIQNPRYQVTQFGKPVTLSCSQTLNHNVMYWYQQKSSQAPKLLFHYYDKDFNNEADTPDNFQSRRPNTSFCFLDIRSPGLGDTAMYLCATSRVQIGETQYFGPGTRLLVL.

This clone has a single count. The V call is TRBV7-9, the J call TRBJ2-2; D is uncertain. V shed 1 base and J shed 5 bases, with 8 bases lying between them. The germline CDR1 and CDR2 sequences are SEHNR and FQNEAQ (reference sequence). The CDR3 contains 14 residues. The CDR3, as DNA: TGTGCCAGCAGCTTAGTCCTGGGAACCGGGGAGCTGTTTTTT. It specifies CASSLVLGTGELFF.

The chain uses TRBV4-1 and TRBJ2-1; D gene ambiguous. In germline, CDR1 is MGHRA, CDR2 YSYEKL. The CDR3 contains 11 residues. Trimming stripped 0 bases from V and 15 bases from J, with 9 bases between. This chain's CDR3 is CASSQDSNLFF. In DNA form, the CDR3 reads TGCGCCAGCAGCCAAGATTCTAATCTGTTCTTC.

This chain uses TRBV5-1 with TRBJ2-7; 7 nucleotides line up with TRBD1. V gave up 1 base and J gave up 5 bases; unmatched junction bases: 15. CDR3 length: 17 amino acids. Germline loops: CDR1 SGHRS, CDR2 YFSETQ. The CDR3 region has the DNA TGCGCCAGCAGCTTGTCGGGACAGTCAGCTGCCCCGGACGAGCAGTACTTC. This gives the protein CASSLSGQSAAPDEQYF.

This clone was picked up one time. The V gene is TRBV9, the J gene TRBJ2-7; D not certain. Trimming took off 3 bases at V and 6 bases at J, with 10 bases between the two ends. Germline V gives CDR1 SGDLS, CDR2 YYNGEE. The CDR3 consists of 12 residues. The CDR3 sequence is CASSDLWGEQYF. Written as DNA, the CDR3 is TGTGCCAGCAGCGATTTATGGGGCGAGCAGTACTTC.

This chain links TRBV10-3 with TRBJ1-1, with D maybe TRBD1 (5 bases). Germline values: CDR1 ENHRY, CDR2 SYGVKD. The CDR3 runs 13 residues. Trimming pared 9 bases from V and 1 base from J, leaving 12 bases between. CDR3 region: CAITGTANTEAFF. The CDR3 coding sequence is TGTGCCATTACCGGGACGGCGAACACTGAAGCTTTCTTT.

The rearrangement links TRBV5-4 to TRBJ1-6; perhaps TRBD1 as D (5 bases). Looked up from germline, CDR1 is SGHNT and CDR2 is YYREEE (reference sequence). This CDR3 contains 16 residues. V was cut by 4 bases and J by 6 bases, with 17 bases left in between. CDR3 in DNA: TGTGCCAGCAGCATCGGGCGACAGTCTAGTAATTCACCCCTCCACTTT. This gives the protein CASSIGRQSSNSPLHF.

The genes are TRBV5-1 and TRBJ2-7; TRBD1 aligns across 8 bases. The V gene's germline CDR1 is SGHRS and CDR2 YFSETQ. The J segment lost 7 bases and the V segment lost 0 bases, leaving 6 bases of the junction unmatched. The CDR3 consists of 14 residues. The CDR3 nucleotides read TGCGCCAGCAGCTTGGGTCAGGGGGCTTGGGAGCAGTACTTC. Protein: CASSLGQGAWEQYF.

The rearrangement joins TRBV7-2 to TRBJ2-2; 15 bases are a match to TRBD2. The CDR3 length is 17 residues. Per germline, CDR1 SGHTA and CDR2 FQGNSA. V lost 5 bases, J lost 4 bases, and 5 bases stayed unmatched. The CDR3 bases are TGTGCCAGCAGCCAACTGGGACTAGCGGGAGGCACCGGGGAGCTGTTTTTT. It encodes CASSQLGLAGGTGELFF.

CDR3 in DNA: TGTGCCAGCAGTGGCGGTAATGAAAAACTGTTTTTT. It is translated as CASSGGNEKLFF. The genes are TRBV2 and TRBJ1-4, with unresolved D. The CDR3 has 12 residues. The germline gives CDR1 SNHLY, CDR2 FYNNEI. Trimming took off 4 bases at V and 4 bases at J, with 4 bases between the two ends.

V usage is TRBV20-1 and J usage is TRBJ2-4; 10 bases align to TRBD2. The CDR3 runs to 15 residues. The J segment lost 4 bases and the V segment lost 3 bases, leaving 6 bases of the junction unmatched. Germline values: CDR1 DFQATT, CDR2 SNEGSKA (reference sequence). CDR3 in amino acids: CSASASGGVKNIQYF. Here the CDR3 DNA reads TGCAGTGCTAGTGCCAGCGGGGGGGTTAAAAACATTCAGTACTTC.

The genes are TRBV7-9 and TRBJ2-4; D is ambiguous. The CDR3 runs to 15 residues. Trimming took off 1 base at V and 4 bases at J, with 11 bases between the two ends. Germline V gene data show CDR1 as SEHNR and CDR2 as FQNEAQ (reference sequence). The CDR3 region is CASSLVQSGKNIQYF. Here the CDR3 DNA reads TGTGCCAGCAGCTTAGTCCAGTCCGGAAAAAACATTCAGTACTTC.

As for this clone: Other DNA sequences from this sample encode an identical CDR3 as well. The chain uses TRBV3-1 (or the pseudogene TRBV3-2) and TRBJ2-1; 9 positions agree with TRBD2. Germline trimming cut 4 bases from V and 9 bases from J; bases unmatched to any gene: 1. CDR3 length equals 12 residues. The germline gives CDR1 LGHDT, CDR2 YNNKEL (reference sequence). The CDR3 DNA follows: TGTGCCAGCAGCCCGCGGGGGGGTGAGCAGTTCTTC. This translates into CASSPRGGEQFF.